This TCR beta chain was retrieved from a study of stem cell transplantation in POMP-related autoinflammatory disease. Study overall: Neutrophil and platelet engraftment from the graft donor was 100% through one year after transplant.

This clone was observed a single time. Its antigen is still unknown. Prominent immunodeficiency with autoinflammation defined PRAID. Data came from immunoSEQ multiplex PCR; TCRdb stores just in-frame clones and leaves some out. The data hold approximately 65,000 clones, with approximately 90% observed a single time. Study conclusions and caveats: PRAID patients trended toward lower TRB diversity and higher clonality in all analyzed T-cell subsets. Unique TRB V-J gene pairings were limited in number in patients with PRAID.

Germline V gene sequence: CDR1 SGHKS, CDR2 YYEKEE (reference sequence). The CDR3 runs 14 residues. Trimming removed 1 base from V and 4 bases from J; junction bases left unmatched: 3. This sequence joins TRBV5-5 and TRBJ2-3; 7 bases match TRBD1. This clonotype was obtained from a human patient with POMP-related autoinflammation and immune dysregulation (PRAID). Some T cells may be graft donor cells. The specimen was CD4+ T cells from PBMCs, collected after stem cell transplantation. The chain's CDR3 is CASSLTQGADTQYF. The CDR3 DNA sequence: TGTGCCAGCAGCTTGACCCAGGGGGCAGATACGCAGTATTTT.